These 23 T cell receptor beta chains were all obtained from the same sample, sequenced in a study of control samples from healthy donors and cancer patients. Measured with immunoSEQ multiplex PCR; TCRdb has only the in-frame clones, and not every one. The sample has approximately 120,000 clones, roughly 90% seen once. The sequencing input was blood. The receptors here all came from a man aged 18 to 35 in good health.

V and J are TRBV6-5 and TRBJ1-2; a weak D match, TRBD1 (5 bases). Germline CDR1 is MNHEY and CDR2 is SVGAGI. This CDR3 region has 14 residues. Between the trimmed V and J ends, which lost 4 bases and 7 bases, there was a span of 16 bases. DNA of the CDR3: TGTGCCAGCAGTTTCAGGGCGGCGGGTAGTGGCTACACCTTC. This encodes CASSFRAAGSGYTF.

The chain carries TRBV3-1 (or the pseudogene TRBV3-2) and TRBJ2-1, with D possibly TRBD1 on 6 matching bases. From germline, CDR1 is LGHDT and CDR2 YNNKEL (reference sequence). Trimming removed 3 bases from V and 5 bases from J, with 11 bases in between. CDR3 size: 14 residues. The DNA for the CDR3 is TGTGCCAGCAGCCATAGGGGGACAAACAATGAGCAGTTCTTC. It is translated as CASSHRGTNNEQFF.

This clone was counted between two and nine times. Written as DNA, the CDR3 is TGTGCCAGCAGCTACAGTCTTAAATATGGCTACACCTTC. Translation: CASSYSLKYGYTF. The V call is TRBV12-3 or TRBV12-4, the J call TRBJ1-2; no firm D call. V was shortened by 6 bases and J by 5 bases, with 13 bases between the two germline ends. The CDR3 covers 13 residues.

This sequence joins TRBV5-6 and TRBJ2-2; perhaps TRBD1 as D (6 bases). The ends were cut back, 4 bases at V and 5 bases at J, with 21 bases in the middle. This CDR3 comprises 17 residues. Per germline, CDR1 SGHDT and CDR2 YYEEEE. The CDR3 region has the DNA TGTGCCAGCAGCCAAACAGGGACCGCGCGGAGGACCGGGGAGCTGTTTTTT. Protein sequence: CASSQTGTARRTGELFF.

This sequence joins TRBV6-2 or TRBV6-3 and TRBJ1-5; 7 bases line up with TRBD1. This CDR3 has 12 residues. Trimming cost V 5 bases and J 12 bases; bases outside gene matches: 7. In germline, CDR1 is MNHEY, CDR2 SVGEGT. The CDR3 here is CASSLGTDYQHF. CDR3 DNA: TGTGCCAGCAGTCTAGGGACAGACTACCAGCATTTT.

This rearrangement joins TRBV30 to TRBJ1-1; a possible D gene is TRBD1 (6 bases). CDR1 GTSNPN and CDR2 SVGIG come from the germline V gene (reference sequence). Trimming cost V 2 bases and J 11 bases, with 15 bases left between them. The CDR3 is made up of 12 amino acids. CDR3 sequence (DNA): TGTGCCTGGAGTCAACCCAGGGGATTGGCTTTCTTT. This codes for CAWSQPRGLAFF.

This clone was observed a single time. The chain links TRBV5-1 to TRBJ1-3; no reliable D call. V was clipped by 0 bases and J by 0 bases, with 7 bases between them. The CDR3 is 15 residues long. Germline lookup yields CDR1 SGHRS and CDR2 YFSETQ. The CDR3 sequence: CASSLEGLSGNTIYF. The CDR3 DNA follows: TGCGCCAGCAGCTTGGAAGGTCTCTCTGGAAACACCATATATTTT. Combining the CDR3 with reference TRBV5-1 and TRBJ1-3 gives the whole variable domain KAGVTQTPRYLIKTRGQQVTLSCSPISGHRSVSWYQQTPGQGLQFLFEYFSETQRNKGNFPGRFSGRQFSNSRSEMNVSTLELGDSALYLCASSLEGLSGNTIYFGEGSWLTVV.

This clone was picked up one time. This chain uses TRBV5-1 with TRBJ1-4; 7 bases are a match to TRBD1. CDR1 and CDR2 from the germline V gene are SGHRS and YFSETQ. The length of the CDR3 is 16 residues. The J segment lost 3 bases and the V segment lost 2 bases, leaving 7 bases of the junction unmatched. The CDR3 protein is CASSFGAGQSNEKLFF. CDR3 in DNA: TGCGCCAGCAGCTTTGGGGCGGGACAGTCTAATGAAAAACTGTTTTTT.

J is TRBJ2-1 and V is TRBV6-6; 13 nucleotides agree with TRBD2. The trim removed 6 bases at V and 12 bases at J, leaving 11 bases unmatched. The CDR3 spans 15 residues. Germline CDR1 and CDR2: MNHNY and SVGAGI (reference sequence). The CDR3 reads CASRQLAGGEGGQFF. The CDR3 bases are TGTGCCAGCAGACAACTAGCGGGAGGGGAAGGCGGGCAGTTCTTC.

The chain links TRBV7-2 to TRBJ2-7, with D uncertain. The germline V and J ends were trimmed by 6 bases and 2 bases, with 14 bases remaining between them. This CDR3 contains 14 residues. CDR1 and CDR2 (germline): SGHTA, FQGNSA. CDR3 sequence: CASSPARLAYEQYF. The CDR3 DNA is TGTGCCAGCAGTCCGGCGCGTTTAGCCTACGAGCAGTACTTC.

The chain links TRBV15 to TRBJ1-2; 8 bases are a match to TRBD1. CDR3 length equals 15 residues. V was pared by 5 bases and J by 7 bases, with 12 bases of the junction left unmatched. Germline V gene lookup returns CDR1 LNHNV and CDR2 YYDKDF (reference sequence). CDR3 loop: CATSGQGARERGYTF. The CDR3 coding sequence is TGTGCCACCAGCGGGCAGGGGGCGAGGGAGCGTGGCTACACCTTC.

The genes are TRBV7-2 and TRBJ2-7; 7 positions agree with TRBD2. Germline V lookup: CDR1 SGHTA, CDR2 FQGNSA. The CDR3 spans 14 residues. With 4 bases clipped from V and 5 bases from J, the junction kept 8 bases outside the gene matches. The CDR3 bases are TGTGCCAGCAGCTCCATAGCGGGTAGGGACGAGCAGTACTTC. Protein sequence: CASSSIAGRDEQYF.

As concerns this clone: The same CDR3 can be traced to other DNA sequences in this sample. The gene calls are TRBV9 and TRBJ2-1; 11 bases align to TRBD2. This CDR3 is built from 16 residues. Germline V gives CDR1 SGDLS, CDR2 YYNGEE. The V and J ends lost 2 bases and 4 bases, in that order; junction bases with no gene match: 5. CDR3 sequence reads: CASSVVAGGPYNEQFF. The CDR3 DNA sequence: TGTGCCAGCAGCGTTGTAGCGGGAGGGCCATACAATGAGCAGTTCTTC.

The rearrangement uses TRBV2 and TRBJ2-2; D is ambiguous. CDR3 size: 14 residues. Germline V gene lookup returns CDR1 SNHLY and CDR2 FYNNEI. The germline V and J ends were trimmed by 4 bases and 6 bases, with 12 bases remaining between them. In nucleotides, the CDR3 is TGTGCCAGCAGTGCGGTTCAGGTGCCCGGGGAGCTGTTTTTT. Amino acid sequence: CASSAVQVPGELFF.

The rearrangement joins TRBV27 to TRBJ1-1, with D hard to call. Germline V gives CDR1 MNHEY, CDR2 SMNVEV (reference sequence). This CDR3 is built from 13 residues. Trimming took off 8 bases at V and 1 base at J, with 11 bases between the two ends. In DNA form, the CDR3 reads TGTGCCAGCCGCTTGGGGAGGAACACTGAAGCTTTCTTT. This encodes CASRLGRNTEAFF.

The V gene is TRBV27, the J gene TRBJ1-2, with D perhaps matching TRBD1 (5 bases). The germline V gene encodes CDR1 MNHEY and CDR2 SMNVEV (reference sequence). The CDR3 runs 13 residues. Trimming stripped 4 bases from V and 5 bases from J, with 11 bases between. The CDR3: CASSYEAGYGYTF. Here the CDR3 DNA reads TGTGCCAGCAGTTATGAGGCAGGGTATGGCTACACCTTC.

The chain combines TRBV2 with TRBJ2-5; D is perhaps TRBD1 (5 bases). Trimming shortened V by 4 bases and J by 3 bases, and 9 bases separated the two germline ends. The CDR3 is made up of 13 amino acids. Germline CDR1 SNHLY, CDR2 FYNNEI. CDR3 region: CASSAGHEETQYF. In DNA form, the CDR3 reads TGTGCCAGCAGTGCCGGACACGAAGAGACCCAGTACTTC.

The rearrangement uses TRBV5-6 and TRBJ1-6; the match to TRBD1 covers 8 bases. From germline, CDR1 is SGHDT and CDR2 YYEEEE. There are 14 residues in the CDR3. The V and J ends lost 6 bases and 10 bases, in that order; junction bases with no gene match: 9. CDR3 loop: CASTNDRGWSPLHF. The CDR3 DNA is TGTGCCAGCACAAACGACAGGGGATGGTCACCCCTCCACTTT.

The CDR3 DNA follows: TGTGCCAGCAGCTCCGAAGGATCCCGGCTAGAGCCCCAGCATTTT. Protein product: CASSSEGSRLEPQHF. The chain links TRBV5-5 to TRBJ1-5; D is unclear. The length of the CDR3 is 15 residues. The germline CDR1 and CDR2 sequences are SGHKS and YYEKEE (reference sequence). Trimming removed 3 bases at V and 8 bases at J, with 18 bases between.

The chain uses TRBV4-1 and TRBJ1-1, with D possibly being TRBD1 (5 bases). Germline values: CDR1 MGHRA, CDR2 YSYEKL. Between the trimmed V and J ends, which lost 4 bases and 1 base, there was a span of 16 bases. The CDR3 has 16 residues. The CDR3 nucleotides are TGCGCCAGCAGCCGGGACGGGGCGCGCCCGAACACTGAAGCTTTCTTT. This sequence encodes CASSRDGARPNTEAFF.

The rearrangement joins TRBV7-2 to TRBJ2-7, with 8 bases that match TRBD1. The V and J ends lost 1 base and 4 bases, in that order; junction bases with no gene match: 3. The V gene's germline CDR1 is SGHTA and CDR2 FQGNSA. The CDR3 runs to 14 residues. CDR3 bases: TGTGCCAGCAGCTTAGGACAGGGGAATTACGAGCAGTACTTC. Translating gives CASSLGQGNYEQYF.

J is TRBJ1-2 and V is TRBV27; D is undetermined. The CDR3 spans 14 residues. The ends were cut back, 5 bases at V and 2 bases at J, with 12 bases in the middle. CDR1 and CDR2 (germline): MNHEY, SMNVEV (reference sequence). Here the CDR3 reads CASSPSAGNYGYTF. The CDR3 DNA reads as TGTGCCAGCAGTCCATCCGCCGGAAACTATGGCTACACCTTC.

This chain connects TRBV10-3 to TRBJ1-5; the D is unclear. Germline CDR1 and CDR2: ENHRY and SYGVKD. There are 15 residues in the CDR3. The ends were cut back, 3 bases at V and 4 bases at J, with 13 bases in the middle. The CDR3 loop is CAISDQGRVNQPQHF. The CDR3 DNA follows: TGTGCCATCAGTGACCAAGGACGGGTAAATCAGCCCCAGCATTTT.